Given below is one T cell receptor (beta chain) in context. Its antigen remains unidentified. A multiplex PCR was run with 60 Vbeta primers and 13 Jbeta primers. Measured with immunoSEQ multiplex PCR; TCRdb has only the in-frame clones, and not every one. The sample has about 170,000 clones, approximately 71% seen once. This entry comes from a study of cytomegalovirus exposure and HLA in healthy donors. Overall study findings and caveats: Certain sequence variants were highly shared and formed a cluster, and this cluster was likely a sequencing artifact.

Germline trimming cut 5 bases from V and 4 bases from J; bases unmatched to any gene: 3. The CDR3 is 15 amino acids. The germline CDR1 and CDR2 sequences are SGHTA and FQGTGA. Material: PBMCs. V and J are TRBV7-3 and TRBJ2-2, with 11 bases that match TRBD2. This sequence was found in a girl between 5 and 17 years old in good health and CMV-seronegative. CDR3 sequence (DNA): TGTGCCAGCAGCGTAGCGGGGGGGCCCACCGGGGAGCTGTTTTTT. Residues: CASSVAGGPTGELFF.